This TCR beta chain derives from a study of T-cell memory formation after mild COVID-19. Study results and caveats: Unconfirmed was the SARS-CoV-2 specificity of second-wave clones that peaked on day 37. Prior to infection, memory already included some responding clones, suggesting cross-reactive memory joined.

Amplification by 5'RACE using constant-segment primers produced TCR alpha and TCR beta cDNA libraries that carried sample barcodes and UMIs. TCRdb passed the 5' RACE reads through MiXCR, listing each CDR3 protein once. The table lists about 160,000 distinct CDR3 sequences, 25% to 40% of them singletons. As for this clonotype: What it binds is unknown.

The V end was cut by 0 bases, the J end by 4 bases, with 14 bases between. CDR1 is SGHKS, CDR2 YYEKEE, per germline (reference sequence). There are 15 residues in the CDR3. The sequencing sample was made of PBMCs or a T cell subset sorted from them (not recorded which). The V gene is TRBV5-5, the J gene TRBJ2-7; D remains unclear. The source is an adult woman who had mild COVID-19 (a few samples of this study predate the infection). Cell type and time point are not known. The CDR3, as DNA: TGTGCCAGCAGCTTGGCCAGTTGGAATGCTTACGAGCAGTACTTC. It is translated as CASSLASWNAYEQYF.